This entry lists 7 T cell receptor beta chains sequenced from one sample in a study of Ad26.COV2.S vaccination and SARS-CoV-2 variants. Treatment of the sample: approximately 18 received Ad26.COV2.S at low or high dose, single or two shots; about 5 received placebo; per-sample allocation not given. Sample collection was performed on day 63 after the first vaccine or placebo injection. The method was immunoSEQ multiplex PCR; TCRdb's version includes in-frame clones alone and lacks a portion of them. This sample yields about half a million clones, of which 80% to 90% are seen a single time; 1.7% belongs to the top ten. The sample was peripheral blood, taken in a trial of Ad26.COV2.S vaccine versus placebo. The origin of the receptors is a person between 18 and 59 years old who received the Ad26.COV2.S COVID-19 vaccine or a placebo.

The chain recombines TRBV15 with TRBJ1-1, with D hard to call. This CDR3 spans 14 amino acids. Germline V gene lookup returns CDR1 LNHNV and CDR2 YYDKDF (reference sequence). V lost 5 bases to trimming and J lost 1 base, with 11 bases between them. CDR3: CATSFDGRNTEAFF. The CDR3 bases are TGTGCCACCAGCTTCGACGGGAGGAACACTGAAGCTTTCTTT.

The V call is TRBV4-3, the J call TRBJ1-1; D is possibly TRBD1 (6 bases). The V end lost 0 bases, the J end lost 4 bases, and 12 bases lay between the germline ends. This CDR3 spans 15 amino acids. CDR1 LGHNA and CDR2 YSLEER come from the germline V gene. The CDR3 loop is CASSQDPDRPTEAFF. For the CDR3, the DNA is TGCGCCAGCAGCCAAGACCCGGACAGACCCACTGAAGCTTTCTTT.

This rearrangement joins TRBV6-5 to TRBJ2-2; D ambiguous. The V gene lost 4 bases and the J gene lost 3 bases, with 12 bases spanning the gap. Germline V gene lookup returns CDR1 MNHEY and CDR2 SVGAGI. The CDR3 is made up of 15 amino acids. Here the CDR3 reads CASSFQIRDTGELFF. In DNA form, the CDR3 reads TGTGCCAGCAGTTTTCAGATACGAGACACCGGGGAGCTGTTTTTT.

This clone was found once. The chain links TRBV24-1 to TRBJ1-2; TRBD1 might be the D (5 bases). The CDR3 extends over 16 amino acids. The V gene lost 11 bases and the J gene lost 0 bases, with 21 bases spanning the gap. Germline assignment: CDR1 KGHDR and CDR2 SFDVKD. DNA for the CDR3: TGTGCCATCAGCGGAACTCAGGGTTTGACTAACTATGGCTACACCTTC. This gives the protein CAISGTQGLTNYGYTF.

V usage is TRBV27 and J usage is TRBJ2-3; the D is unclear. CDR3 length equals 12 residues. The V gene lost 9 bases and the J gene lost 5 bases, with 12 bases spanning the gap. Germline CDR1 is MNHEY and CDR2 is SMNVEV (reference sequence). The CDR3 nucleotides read TGTGCCAGTTCCCGGTCGGGAGATACGCAGTATTTT. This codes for CASSRSGDTQYF.

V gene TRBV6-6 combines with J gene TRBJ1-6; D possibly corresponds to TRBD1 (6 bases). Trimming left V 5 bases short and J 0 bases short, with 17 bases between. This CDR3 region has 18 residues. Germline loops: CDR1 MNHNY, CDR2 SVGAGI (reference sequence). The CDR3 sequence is CASSRRTVQISYNSPLHF. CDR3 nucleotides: TGTGCCAGCAGTCGCAGGACAGTTCAAATCTCCTATAATTCACCCCTCCACTTT.

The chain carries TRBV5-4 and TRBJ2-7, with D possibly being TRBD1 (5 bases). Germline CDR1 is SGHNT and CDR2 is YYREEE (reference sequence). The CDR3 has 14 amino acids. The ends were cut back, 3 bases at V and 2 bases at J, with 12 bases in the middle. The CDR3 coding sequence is TGTGCCAGCAGCTACCGGACAACCCCCTACGAGCAGTACTTC. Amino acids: CASSYRTTPYEQYF.